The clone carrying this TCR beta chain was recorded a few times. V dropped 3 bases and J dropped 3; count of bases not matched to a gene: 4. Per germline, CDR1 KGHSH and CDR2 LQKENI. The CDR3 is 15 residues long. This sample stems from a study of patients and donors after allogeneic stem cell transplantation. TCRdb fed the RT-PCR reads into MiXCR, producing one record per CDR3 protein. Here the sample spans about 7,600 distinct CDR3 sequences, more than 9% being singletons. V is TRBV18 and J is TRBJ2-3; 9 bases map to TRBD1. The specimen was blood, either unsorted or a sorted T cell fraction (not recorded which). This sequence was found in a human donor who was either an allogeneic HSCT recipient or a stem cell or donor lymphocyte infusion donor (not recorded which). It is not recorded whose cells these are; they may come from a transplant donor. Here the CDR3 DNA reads TGTGCCAGCTCACCTTTCGGGACAGGGACAGATACGCAGTATTTT. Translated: CASSPFGTGTDTQYF.